Listed here are 17 T cell receptor beta chains from one sample, sequenced in a study of control samples from healthy donors and cancer patients. Some clones are missing from TCRdb's copy, which holds only in-frame ones; the method was immunoSEQ multiplex PCR. The sample lists hundreds of thousands of clones; approximately 92% were seen once. The specimen sequenced was PBMCs. Source of these receptors: a man in his forties or fifties with head and neck cancer.

The chain links TRBV11-2 to TRBJ1-4; TRBD1 might be the D (6 bases). This CDR3 region has 15 residues. V was pared by 4 bases and J by 6 bases, with 15 bases between. Germline lookup yields CDR1 SGHAT and CDR2 FQNNGV. DNA for the CDR3: TGTGCCAGCAGCTCCCAGAGGGGGGGGTATGAAAAACTGTTTTTT. Translation: CASSSQRGGYEKLFF.

The CDR3 reads CASSTSTGSSGNTIYF. CDR3 coding DNA: TGTGCCAGCAGCACGTCGACAGGCAGCTCTGGAAACACCATATATTTT. The chain employs TRBV9 and TRBJ1-3; the D gene is possibly TRBD1 (6 bases). V lost 4 bases and J lost 0, with 14 bases in between. The CDR3 loop spans 16 amino acids. Germline assignment: CDR1 SGDLS and CDR2 YYNGEE.

The chain employs TRBV7-3 and TRBJ2-7; possibly TRBD1 or TRBD2 for D (6 bases each). Germline V gene lookup returns CDR1 SGHTA and CDR2 FQGTGA. Trimming removed 5 bases from V and 7 bases from J, with 18 bases in between. CDR3 length: 14 amino acids. CDR3 in amino acids: CASSPEGGAGEQYF. CDR3 bases: TGTGCCAGCAGCCCCGAGGGGGGCGCGGGAGAGCAGTACTTC.

V and J are TRBV18 and TRBJ2-5; 7 positions agree with TRBD1. The V gene's germline CDR1 is KGHSH and CDR2 LQKENI. J was trimmed by 3 bases and V by 6 bases; bases with no gene match: 4. The CDR3 sequence is 13 residues long. For the CDR3, the DNA is TGTGCCAGCTCTCAGGGGGTGGAAGAGACCCAGTACTTC. Protein product: CASSQGVEETQYF. Together with reference TRBV18 and TRBJ2-5, the CDR3 gives the full variable domain: NAGVMQNPRHLVRRRGQEARLRCSPMKGHSHVYWYRQLPEEGLKFMVYLQKENIIDESGMPKERFSAEFPKEGPSILRIQQVVRGDSAAYFCASSQGVEETQYFGPGTRLLVL.

This chain joins TRBV2 and TRBJ2-1; 7 bases fit TRBD1. Per germline, CDR1 SNHLY and CDR2 FYNNEI. Trimming removed 4 bases from V and 3 bases from J; junction bases left unmatched: 6. The CDR3 sequence is 15 residues long. CDR3 sequence reads: CASSADRVGYNEQFF. The CDR3 coding sequence is TGTGCCAGCAGTGCTGACAGGGTAGGCTACAATGAGCAGTTCTTC. Full variable domain (outside the CDR3, taken from reference TRBV2 and TRBJ2-1): EPEVTQTPSHQVTQMGQEVILRCVPISNHLYFYWYRQILGQKVEFLVSFYNNEISEKSEIFDDQFSVERPDGSNFTLKIRSTKLEDSAMYFCASSADRVGYNEQFFGPGTRLTVL.

The chain links TRBV19 to TRBJ2-5, with 11 nucleotides matching TRBD1. Trimming removed 5 bases from V and 5 bases from J; junction bases left unmatched: 10. The CDR3 runs to 16 residues. Germline CDR1 reads LNHDA; CDR2 reads SQIVND (reference sequence). CDR3 loop: CASSHGTGGNLETQYF. In DNA form, the CDR3 reads TGTGCCAGTAGTCACGGGACAGGGGGAAATTTGGAGACCCAGTACTTC. Variable domain in full (rest from reference TRBV19 and TRBJ2-5): DGGITQSPKYLFRKEGQNVTLSCEQNLNHDAMYWYRQDPGQGLRLIYYSQIVNDFQKGDIAEGYSVSREKKESFPLTVTSAQKNPTAFYLCASSHGTGGNLETQYFGPGTRLLVL.

The gene calls are TRBV19 and TRBJ1-4, with D uncertain. In germline, CDR1 is LNHDA, CDR2 SQIVND (reference sequence). The CDR3 covers 13 residues. Trimming took off 10 bases at V and 5 bases at J, with 14 bases between the two ends. Written as DNA, the CDR3 is TGTGCCACACAGCGGAGTTCAAATGAAAAACTGTTTTTT. Amino acids: CATQRSSNEKLFF.

The gene calls are TRBV11-3 and TRBJ2-5, with D maybe TRBD2 (5 bases). The V end was cut by 5 bases, the J end by 1 base, with 14 bases between. Germline CDR1 and CDR2: SGHNT and YENEEA. The CDR3 totals 15 residues. CDR3 residues: CASSRTSLGQETQYF. CDR3 in DNA: TGTGCCAGCAGCCGAACGTCACTAGGCCAAGAGACCCAGTACTTC. Full variable domain (missing parts from reference TRBV11-3 and TRBJ2-5): EAGVVQSPRYKIIEKKQPVAFWCNPISGHNTLYWYLQNLGQGPELLIRYENEEAVDDSQLPKDRFSAERLKGVDSTLKIQPAELGDSAVYLCASSRTSLGQETQYFGPGTRLLVL.

This chain's CDR3 is CASSYGAVETQYF. CDR3 bases: TGTGCCAGCAGTTACGGAGCGGTGGAGACCCAGTACTTC. The chain joins TRBV6-5 to TRBJ2-5; tentatively, D is TRBD2 (5 bases). Between the trimmed V and J ends, which lost 2 bases and 5 bases, there was a span of 9 bases. The CDR3 consists of 13 residues. Germline CDR1 is MNHEY and CDR2 is SVGAGI.

The chain joins TRBV28 to TRBJ1-6, with D maybe TRBD1 (6 bases). This CDR3 is built from 14 residues. V was pared by 4 bases and J by 7 bases, with 11 bases between. The germline V gene has CDR1 MDHEN and CDR2 SYDVKM. In nucleotides, the CDR3 is TGTGCCAGCAGTTCTACAGGGAACAATTCACCCCTCCACTTT. This gives the protein CASSSTGNNSPLHF.

V gene TRBV5-1 combines with J gene TRBJ2-1, with D uncertain. Germline V gene data show CDR1 as SGHRS and CDR2 as YFSETQ. Trimming stripped 0 bases from V and 7 bases from J, with 8 bases between. CDR3 length equals 13 residues. This chain's CDR3 is CASSLGTVNEQFF. DNA for the CDR3: TGCGCCAGCAGCTTGGGAACAGTGAATGAGCAGTTCTTC.

V and J are TRBV7-8 and TRBJ1-2; D is unresolved. In germline, CDR1 is SGHVS, CDR2 FQNEAQ. The CDR3 covers 13 residues. With 1 base removed from V and 7 bases from J, the gap between germline ends came to 10 bases. DNA for the CDR3: TGTGCCAGCAGCTTAGGAAGCCCCATTGGCTACACCTTC. Amino acids: CASSLGSPIGYTF.

V usage is TRBV5-8 and J usage is TRBJ2-2, with a possible D match to TRBD1 (5 bases). Trimming stripped 0 bases from V and 4 bases from J, with 13 bases between. The CDR3 has 16 amino acids. Germline CDR1 and CDR2: SGHTS and YDEGEE. The CDR3 spells CASSLEAGWGTGELFF. CDR3 nucleotides: TGTGCCAGCAGCTTGGAGGCAGGGTGGGGCACCGGGGAGCTGTTTTTT.

This clone showed up just once. V and J are TRBV6-5 and TRBJ1-5, with D unclear. V was trimmed by 2 bases and J by 2 bases, leaving 4 bases between them. This CDR3 spans 13 amino acids. The germline V gene encodes CDR1 MNHEY and CDR2 SVGAGI. CDR3 protein: CASSYRGNQPQHF. The CDR3 DNA is TGTGCCAGCAGTTACAGGGGCAATCAGCCCCAGCATTTT.

This clone was seen only once. The chain links TRBV9 to TRBJ1-2; unclear D gene. Germline assignment: CDR1 SGDLS and CDR2 YYNGEE. Trimming took 0 bases from V and 4 from J, leaving 7 bases between them. This CDR3 spans 13 amino acids. CDR3 nucleotide sequence: TGTGCCAGCAGCGTAGCTCCACTCTATGGCTACACCTTC. Encoded protein: CASSVAPLYGYTF.

The chain links TRBV27 to TRBJ2-7, with 9 bases that match TRBD1. This CDR3 spans 14 amino acids. Germline V gene sequence: CDR1 MNHEY, CDR2 SMNVEV (reference sequence). V trimming: 4 bases; J trimming: 2 bases; junction bases outside the gene matches: 3. CDR3 in DNA: TGTGCCAGCAGTTACCGGGACAGGGCCTACGAGCAGTACTTC. It specifies CASSYRDRAYEQYF.

The CDR3 coding sequence is TGTGCCAGTAGTATAATAGGAGCGGGAGGCGATACGCAGTATTTT. This sequence encodes CASSIIGAGGDTQYF. This chain links TRBV19 with TRBJ2-3, with 9 bases matching TRBD2. Germline V CDR1 and CDR2: LNHDA, SQIVND (reference sequence). The CDR3 consists of 15 residues. Trimming cost V 2 bases and J 6 bases; bases outside gene matches: 6.